These 4 T cell receptor beta chains originate from one sample sequenced in a study of blood T cell repertoires in COVID-19. The assay was immunoSEQ multiplex PCR, and TCRdb's table has in-frame clones only and misses some. The sample includes some 290,000 clones, 81% of them seen just once. Specimen: peripheral blood. Receptors originate from a woman aged 60-75 years with active or convalescent COVID-19.

Here the CDR3 DNA reads TGTGCCAGCAGCGCCCCGGGAACTAGCGGGGGGTTGGATACGCAGTATTTT. It codes for CASSAPGTSGGLDTQYF. The chain employs TRBV4-2 and TRBJ2-3; TRBD2 matches at 12 bases. There are 17 residues in the CDR3. Germline values: CDR1 LGHNA, CDR2 YNFKEQ. Trimming removed 5 bases from V and 6 bases from J; junction bases left unmatched: 12.

The J gene is TRBJ1-2, the V gene TRBV5-8, with D perhaps matching TRBD1 (5 bases). This CDR3 is 14 amino acids long. Trimming removed 7 bases at V and 2 bases at J, with 15 bases between. Germline V gives CDR1 SGHTS, CDR2 YDEGEE. CDR3 nucleotides: TGTGCCAGCCGCTGGGGGGGGGACAACTATGGCTACACCTTC. Protein sequence: CASRWGGDNYGYTF.

The chain couples TRBV27 to TRBJ2-5; perhaps TRBD1 as D (5 bases). CDR3 size: 15 residues. Trimming cost V 0 bases and J 5 bases, with 13 bases left between them. Germline assignment: CDR1 MNHEY and CDR2 SMNVEV (reference sequence). The CDR3, as DNA: TGTGCCAGCAGTTTATCGCTGGGGCGCGAGGAGACCCAGTACTTC. Residues: CASSLSLGREETQYF.

This clone has just one count. The V call is TRBV29-1, the J call TRBJ2-7; 7 positions match TRBD1. The CDR3 runs 14 residues. Germline lookup yields CDR1 SQVTM and CDR2 ANQGSEA. V was pared by 4 bases and J by 0 bases, with 6 bases of the junction left unmatched. The CDR3 is CSVGDRVSSYEQYF. For the CDR3, the DNA is TGCAGCGTTGGAGACAGGGTTTCCTCCTACGAGCAGTACTTC.